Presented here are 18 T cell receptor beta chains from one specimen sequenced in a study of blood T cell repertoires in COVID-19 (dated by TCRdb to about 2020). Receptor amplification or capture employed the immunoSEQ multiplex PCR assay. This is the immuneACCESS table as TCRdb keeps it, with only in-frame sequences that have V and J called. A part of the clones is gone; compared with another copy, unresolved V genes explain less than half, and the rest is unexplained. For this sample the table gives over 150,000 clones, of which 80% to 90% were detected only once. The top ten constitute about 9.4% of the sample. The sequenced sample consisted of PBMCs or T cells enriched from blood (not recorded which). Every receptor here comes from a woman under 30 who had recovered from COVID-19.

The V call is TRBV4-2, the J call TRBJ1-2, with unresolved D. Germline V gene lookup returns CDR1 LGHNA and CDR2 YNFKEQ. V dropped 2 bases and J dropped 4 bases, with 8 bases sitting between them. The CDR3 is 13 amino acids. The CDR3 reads CASSQNYGYGYTF. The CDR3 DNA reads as TGTGCCAGCAGCCAAAACTACGGCTATGGCTACACCTTC.

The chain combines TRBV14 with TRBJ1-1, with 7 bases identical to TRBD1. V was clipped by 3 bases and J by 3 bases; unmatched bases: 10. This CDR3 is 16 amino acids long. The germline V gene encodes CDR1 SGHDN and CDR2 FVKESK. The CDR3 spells CASSHWTGLQDTEAFF. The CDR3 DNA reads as TGTGCCAGCAGCCATTGGACAGGCCTGCAGGACACTGAAGCTTTCTTT.

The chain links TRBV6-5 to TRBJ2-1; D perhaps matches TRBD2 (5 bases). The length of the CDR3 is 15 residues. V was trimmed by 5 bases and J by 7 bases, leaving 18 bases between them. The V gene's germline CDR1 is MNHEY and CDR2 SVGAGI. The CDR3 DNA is TGTGCCAGCAGTCGCGGGCGGGCCCCCGGGAATGAGCAGTTCTTC. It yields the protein CASSRGRAPGNEQFF.

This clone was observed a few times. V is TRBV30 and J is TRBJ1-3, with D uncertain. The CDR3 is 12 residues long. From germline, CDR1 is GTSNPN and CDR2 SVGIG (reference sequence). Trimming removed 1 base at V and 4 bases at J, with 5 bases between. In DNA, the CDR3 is TGTGCCTGGAGTGCGGGGGGAAACACCATATATTTT. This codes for CAWSAGGNTIYF.

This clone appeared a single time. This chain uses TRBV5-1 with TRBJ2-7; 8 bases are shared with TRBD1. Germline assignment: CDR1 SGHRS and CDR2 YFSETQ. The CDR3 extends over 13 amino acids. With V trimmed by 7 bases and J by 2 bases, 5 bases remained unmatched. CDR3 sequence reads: CASSWTGTYEQYF. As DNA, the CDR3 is TGCGCCAGCTCCTGGACAGGGACCTACGAGCAGTACTTC.

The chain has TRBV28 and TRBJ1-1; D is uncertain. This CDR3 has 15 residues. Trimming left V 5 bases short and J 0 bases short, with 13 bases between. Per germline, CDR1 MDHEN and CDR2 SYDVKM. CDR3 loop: CASSTPGLLNTEAFF. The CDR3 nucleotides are TGTGCCAGCAGTACCCCCGGACTCTTGAACACTGAAGCTTTCTTT.

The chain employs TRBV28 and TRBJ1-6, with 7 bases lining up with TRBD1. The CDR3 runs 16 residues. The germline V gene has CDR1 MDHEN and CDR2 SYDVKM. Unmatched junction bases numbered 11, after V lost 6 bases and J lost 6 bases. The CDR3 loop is CASRLSPDRSNSPLHF. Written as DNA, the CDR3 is TGTGCCAGCAGGCTGAGCCCGGACAGGAGTAATTCACCCCTCCACTTT.

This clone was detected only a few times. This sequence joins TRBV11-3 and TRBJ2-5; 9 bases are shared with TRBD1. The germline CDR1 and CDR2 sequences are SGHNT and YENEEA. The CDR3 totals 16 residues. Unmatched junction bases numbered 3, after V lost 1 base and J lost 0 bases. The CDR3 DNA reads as TGTGCCAGCAGCTTAGGACAGGGGGTGAACCAAGAGACCCAGTACTTC. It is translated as CASSLGQGVNQETQYF.

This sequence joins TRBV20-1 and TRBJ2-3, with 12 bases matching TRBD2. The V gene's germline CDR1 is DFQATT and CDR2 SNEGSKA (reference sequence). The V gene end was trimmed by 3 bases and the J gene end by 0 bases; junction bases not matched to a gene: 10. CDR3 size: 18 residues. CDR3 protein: CSASFGLAGTYSTDTQYF. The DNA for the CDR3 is TGCAGTGCTAGTTTCGGACTAGCGGGGACTTATAGCACAGATACGCAGTATTTT.

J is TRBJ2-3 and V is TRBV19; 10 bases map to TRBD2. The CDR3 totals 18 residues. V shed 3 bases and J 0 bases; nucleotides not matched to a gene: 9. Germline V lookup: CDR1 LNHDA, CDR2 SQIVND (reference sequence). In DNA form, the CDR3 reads TGTGCCAGTAGTATGGGCCTAGCGGGGGCCGGAAGCACAGATACGCAGTATTTT. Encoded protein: CASSMGLAGAGSTDTQYF. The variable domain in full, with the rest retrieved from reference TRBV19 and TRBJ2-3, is DGGITQSPKYLFRKEGQNVTLSCEQNLNHDAMYWYRQDPGQGLRLIYYSQIVNDFQKGDIAEGYSVSREKKESFPLTVTSAQKNPTAFYLCASSMGLAGAGSTDTQYFGPGTRLTVL.

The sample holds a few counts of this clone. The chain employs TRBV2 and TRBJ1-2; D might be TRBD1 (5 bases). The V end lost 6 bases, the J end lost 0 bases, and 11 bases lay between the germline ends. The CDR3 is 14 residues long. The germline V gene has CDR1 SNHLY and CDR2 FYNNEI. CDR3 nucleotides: TGTGCCAGCAGCCGGGGACTAGCTAACTATGGCTACACCTTC. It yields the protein CASSRGLANYGYTF.

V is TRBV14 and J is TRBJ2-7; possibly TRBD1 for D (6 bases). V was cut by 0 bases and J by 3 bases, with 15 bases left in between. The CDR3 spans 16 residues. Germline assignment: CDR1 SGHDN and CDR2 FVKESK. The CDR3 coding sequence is TGTGCCAGCAGCCAAGATCTAAGGGGGAATATCTACGAGCAGTACTTC. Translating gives CASSQDLRGNIYEQYF.

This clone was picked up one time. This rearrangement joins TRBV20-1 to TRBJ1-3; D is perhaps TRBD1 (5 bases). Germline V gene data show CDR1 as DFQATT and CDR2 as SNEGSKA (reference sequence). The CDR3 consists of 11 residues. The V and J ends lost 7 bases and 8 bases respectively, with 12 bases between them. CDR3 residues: CSGTRVDTIYF. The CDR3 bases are TGCAGTGGGACACGCGTGGACACCATATATTTT.

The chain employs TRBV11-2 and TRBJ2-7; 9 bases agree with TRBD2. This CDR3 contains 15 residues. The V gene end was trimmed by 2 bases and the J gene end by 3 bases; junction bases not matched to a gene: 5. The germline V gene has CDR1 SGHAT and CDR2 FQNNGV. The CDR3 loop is CASSLIAGVSYEQYF. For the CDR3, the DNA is TGTGCCAGCAGCTTAATAGCGGGAGTAAGCTACGAGCAGTACTTC. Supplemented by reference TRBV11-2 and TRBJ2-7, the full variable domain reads EAGVAQSPRYKIIEKRQSVAFWCNPISGHATLYWYQQILGQGPKLLIQFQNNGVVDDSQLPKDRFSAERLKGVDSTLKIQPAKLEDSAVYLCASSLIAGVSYEQYFGPGTRLTVT.

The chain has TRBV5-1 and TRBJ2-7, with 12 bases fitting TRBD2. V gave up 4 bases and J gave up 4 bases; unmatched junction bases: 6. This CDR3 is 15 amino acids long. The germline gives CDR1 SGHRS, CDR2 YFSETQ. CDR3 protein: CASSPDGLAGYEQYF. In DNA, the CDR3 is TGCGCCAGCAGCCCAGACGGACTAGCGGGATACGAGCAGTACTTC.

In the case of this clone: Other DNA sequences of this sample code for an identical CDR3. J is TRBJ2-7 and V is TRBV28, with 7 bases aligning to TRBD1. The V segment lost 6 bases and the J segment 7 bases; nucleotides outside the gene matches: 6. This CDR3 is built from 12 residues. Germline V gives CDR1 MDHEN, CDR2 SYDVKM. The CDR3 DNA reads TGTGCCAGCAGGCAGACAGGGTATGAGCAGTACTTC. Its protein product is CASRQTGYEQYF.

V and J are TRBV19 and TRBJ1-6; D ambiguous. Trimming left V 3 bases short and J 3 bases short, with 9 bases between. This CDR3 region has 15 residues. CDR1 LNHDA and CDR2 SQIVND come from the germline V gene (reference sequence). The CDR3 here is CASSMRRDYNSPLHF. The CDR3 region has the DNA TGTGCCAGTAGTATGAGGCGGGACTATAATTCACCCCTCCACTTT.

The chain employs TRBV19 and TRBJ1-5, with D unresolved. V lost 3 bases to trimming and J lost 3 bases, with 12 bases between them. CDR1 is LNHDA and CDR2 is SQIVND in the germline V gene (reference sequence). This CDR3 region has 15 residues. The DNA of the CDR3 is TGTGCCAGTAGTATTGTGGGAGGGATCAATCAGCCCCAGCATTTT. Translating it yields CASSIVGGINQPQHF.